These 32 T cell receptor beta chains were sequenced from one sample in a study of blood T cell repertoires in COVID-19. The table came from immunoSEQ multiplex PCR; TCRdb's copy has only in-frame clones and leaves some out. The sample contains about 280,000 clones, approximately 85% of which appear only once. The sample comprised peripheral blood. These receptor sequences come from a man in his fifties or sixties with active or convalescent COVID-19.

The CDR3: CASSGPGQMREKLFF. The CDR3 DNA is TGTGCCAGCAGCGGTCCGGGACAGATGAGGGAAAAACTGTTTTTT. The chain carries TRBV7-2 and TRBJ1-4, with 7 bases matching TRBD1. Trimming cost V 5 bases and J 8 bases; bases outside gene matches: 11. CDR3 size: 15 residues. Germline CDR1 is SGHTA and CDR2 is FQGNSA.

The chain employs TRBV19 and TRBJ2-7; no reliable D call. The CDR3 is 15 amino acids. CDR1 LNHDA and CDR2 SQIVND come from the germline V gene (reference sequence). The V gene lost 0 bases and the J gene lost 1 base, with 10 bases spanning the gap. This CDR3 is CASSIDRPASYEQYF. CDR3 nucleotides: TGTGCCAGTAGTATAGATCGCCCTGCGTCCTACGAGCAGTACTTC.

The V call is TRBV19, the J call TRBJ1-4; 11 nucleotides line up with TRBD1. Germline loops: CDR1 LNHDA, CDR2 SQIVND (reference sequence). With V trimmed by 7 bases and J by 7 bases, 17 bases remained unmatched. This CDR3 is 18 amino acids long. The CDR3 nucleotides read TGTGCCAGTAAGGGAGGGGACAGGGGGTATCTGTACAGTGAAAAACTGTTTTTT. Protein sequence: CASKGGDRGYLYSEKLFF.

The chain is built from TRBV4-2 and TRBJ2-7, with 7 bases lining up with TRBD2. This CDR3 comprises 17 residues. Germline CDR1 is LGHNA and CDR2 is YNFKEQ. The junction had 8 bases not matched to a gene; V was cut back by 0 bases and J by 0 bases. The CDR3 bases are TGTGCCAGCAGCCAAGATGAAAGCGGGATCAGCTCCTACGAGCAGTACTTC. This codes for CASSQDESGISSYEQYF.

The chain joins TRBV9 to TRBJ2-1; 14 bases line up with TRBD2. Per the germline V gene, CDR1 is SGDLS and CDR2 is YYNGEE. V was clipped by 0 bases and J by 2 bases; unmatched bases: 10. This CDR3 has 20 amino acids. The CDR3: CASSVGVGTSGGRTYNEQFF. The CDR3 DNA reads TGTGCCAGCAGCGTAGGGGTCGGGACTAGCGGGGGAAGGACCTACAATGAGCAGTTCTTC.

This clone has more than one count but fewer than ten. V gene TRBV19 combines with J gene TRBJ2-7; D not certain. The ends were cut back, 1 base at V and 6 bases at J, with 16 bases in the middle. This CDR3 comprises 15 residues. Germline lookup yields CDR1 LNHDA and CDR2 SQIVND (reference sequence). The CDR3 sequence: CASSIATMSTSEQYF. CDR3 in DNA: TGTGCCAGTAGTATAGCGACAATGAGCACCAGCGAGCAGTACTTC.

V and J are TRBV19 and TRBJ1-2; 7 nucleotides line up with TRBD1. The trim removed 6 bases at V and 6 bases at J, leaving 19 bases unmatched. Germline V gene sequence: CDR1 LNHDA, CDR2 SQIVND (reference sequence). There are 17 residues in the CDR3. This CDR3 reads CASSTHLGTAHVDGYTF. As DNA, the CDR3 is TGTGCCAGTAGCACACACCTGGGGACAGCTCACGTTGATGGCTACACCTTC.

The V gene is TRBV29-1, the J gene TRBJ1-4; D may be TRBD1 (6 bases). Trimming took off 7 bases at V and 4 bases at J, with 19 bases between the two ends. Germline lookup yields CDR1 SQVTM and CDR2 ANQGSEA. This CDR3 is 15 amino acids long. As DNA, the CDR3 is TGCAGCGCTACAGGGATCTGGCCAAATAATGAAAAACTGTTTTTT. Protein product: CSATGIWPNNEKLFF.

J is TRBJ1-4 and V is TRBV10-3; D is uncertain. The CDR3 spans 13 residues. Germline assignment: CDR1 ENHRY and CDR2 SYGVKD. V was trimmed by 2 bases and J by 8 bases, leaving 9 bases between them. The CDR3 loop is CAISELAGEKLFF. CDR3 nucleotide sequence: TGTGCCATCAGTGAGCTTGCGGGGGAAAAACTGTTTTTT.

This clone has only a few counts. The chain has TRBV4-3 and TRBJ2-7; no clear D. Deletions cut 4 bases from V and 3 bases from J, with 10 bases between. The CDR3 contains 13 residues. Per germline, CDR1 LGHNA and CDR2 YSLEER. The DNA of the CDR3 is TGCGCCAGCAGCCGAGACCGGAGCTACGAGCAGTACTTC. Residues: CASSRDRSYEQYF.

This chain joins TRBV6-2 or TRBV6-3 and TRBJ2-5; TRBD2 is a possible D gene (6 bases). V lost 3 bases to trimming and J lost 5 bases, with 16 bases between them. This CDR3 has 15 residues. Germline CDR1 and CDR2: MNHEY and SVGEGT. The CDR3 nucleotides are TGTGCCAGCAGTTATGAAGGGAAGGGGAGGGAGACCCAGTACTTC. It specifies CASSYEGKGRETQYF.

V and J are TRBV7-6 and TRBJ1-2; D may be TRBD1 (6 bases). This CDR3 spans 17 amino acids. Deletions cut 0 bases from V and 1 base from J, with 15 bases between. Germline V gene lookup returns CDR1 SGHVS and CDR2 FNYEAQ. CDR3 loop: CASSLAGATVYNYGYTF. The CDR3 DNA reads as TGTGCCAGCAGCTTAGCGGGGGCCACAGTCTATAACTATGGCTACACCTTC.

The chain couples TRBV7-9 to TRBJ1-1, with 7 bases matching TRBD1. Trimming took 5 bases from V and 1 from J; bases not matched to a gene: 7. Germline assignment: CDR1 SEHNR and CDR2 FQNEAQ (reference sequence). The CDR3 totals 15 residues. The DNA for the CDR3 is TGTGCCAGCAGCCCTTCCCAGGGGGGGAACACTGAAGCTTTCTTT. It translates to CASSPSQGGNTEAFF.

The genes are TRBV4-3 and TRBJ1-1, with 10 bases that match TRBD1. Germline CDR1 reads LGHNA; CDR2 reads YSLEER. Trimming took 0 bases from V and 1 from J; bases not matched to a gene: 5. This CDR3 spans 17 amino acids. The CDR3 sequence is CASSQEGQGMGNTEAFF. CDR3 sequence (DNA): TGCGCCAGCAGCCAAGAGGGACAGGGGATGGGGAACACTGAAGCTTTCTTT.

The J gene is TRBJ1-6, the V gene TRBV6-5; 9 nucleotides line up with TRBD1. V lost 10 bases and J lost 9; bases outside the gene matches: 7. The length of the CDR3 is 13 residues. Germline assignment: CDR1 MNHEY and CDR2 SVGAGI. The CDR3 nucleotides are TGTGCCACCACTCGACAGGGGGGTTCACCCCTCCACTTT. It translates to CATTRQGGSPLHF.

The chain combines TRBV28 with TRBJ1-2; no definite D call. CDR1 MDHEN and CDR2 SYDVKM come from the germline V gene. Between the trimmed V and J ends, which lost 5 bases and 5 bases, there was a span of 12 bases. The CDR3 covers 13 residues. Here the CDR3 DNA reads TGTGCCAGCAGTGCACTTGAGAGGTATGGCTACACCTTC. It yields the protein CASSALERYGYTF.

The gene calls are TRBV9 and TRBJ2-5, with D maybe TRBD2 (6 bases). CDR3 size: 14 residues. V was trimmed by 2 bases and J by 4 bases, leaving 12 bases between them. Germline values: CDR1 SGDLS, CDR2 YYNGEE. CDR3 nucleotide sequence: TGTGCCAGCAGCGTGGAGGGAAGGGGAGAGACCCAGTACTTC. Its translation is CASSVEGRGETQYF. Drawing the rest from reference TRBV9 and TRBJ2-5, the complete variable domain is DSGVTQTPKHLITATGQRVTLRCSPRSGDLSVYWYQQSLDQGLQFLIQYYNGEERAKGNILERFSAQQFPDLHSELNLSSLELGDSALYFCASSVEGRGETQYFGPGTRLLVL.

This clone showed up just once. V gene TRBV9 combines with J gene TRBJ2-7, with 7 positions matching TRBD1. Trimming at V came to 5 bases and at J to 2 bases, leaving 7 bases not matched to a gene. The CDR3 totals 14 residues. Per the germline V gene, CDR1 is SGDLS and CDR2 is YYNGEE. This chain's CDR3 is CASSYDRVAYEQYF. As DNA, the CDR3 is TGTGCCAGCAGTTACGACAGGGTGGCCTACGAGCAGTACTTC.

V is TRBV27 and J is TRBJ1-6; 9 nucleotides agree with TRBD1. Germline CDR1 is MNHEY and CDR2 is SMNVEV (reference sequence). V dropped 5 bases and J dropped 5; count of bases not matched to a gene: 7. The CDR3 runs to 16 residues. This CDR3 is CASSTRDRVNNSPLHF. The CDR3 coding sequence is TGTGCCAGCAGTACCCGGGACAGGGTAAATAATTCACCCCTCCACTTT.

The chain recombines TRBV4-1 with TRBJ2-7; TRBD2 aligns across 8 bases. From germline, CDR1 is MGHRA and CDR2 YSYEKL. Trimming at V came to 4 bases and at J to 0 bases, leaving 5 bases not matched to a gene. The CDR3 totals 15 residues. CDR3 protein: CASSPSGSSSYEQYF. For the CDR3, the DNA is TGCGCCAGCAGCCCGAGCGGGAGTAGCTCCTACGAGCAGTACTTC.

This rearrangement joins TRBV4-1 to TRBJ1-3; no firm D call. Germline V gene data show CDR1 as MGHRA and CDR2 as YSYEKL. The CDR3 covers 13 residues. Trimming left V 5 bases short and J 6 bases short, with 11 bases between. DNA for the CDR3: TGCGCCAGCAGCATAAAGGCGGAAAACACCATATATTTT. This codes for CASSIKAENTIYF.

The J gene is TRBJ1-2, the V gene TRBV11-2; D may be TRBD1 (5 bases). In germline, CDR1 is SGHAT, CDR2 FQNNGV. V was cut by 0 bases and J by 6 bases, with 11 bases left in between. CDR3 size: 14 residues. The CDR3 is CASSLDSGDHGYTF. CDR3 DNA: TGTGCCAGCAGCTTAGACTCGGGGGACCATGGCTACACCTTC.

The rearrangement joins TRBV7-2 to TRBJ2-1; D is undetermined. CDR3 length: 13 amino acids. The germline V gene has CDR1 SGHTA and CDR2 FQGNSA. V shed 4 bases and J shed 6 bases, with 10 bases lying between them. The CDR3 reads CASSSTSLNEQFF. The CDR3 DNA reads as TGTGCCAGCAGCTCTACCTCACTCAATGAGCAGTTCTTC.

The chain carries TRBV6-5 and TRBJ1-5, with TRBD1 matching 9 bases. The CDR3 sequence is 14 residues long. The J segment lost 5 bases and the V segment lost 6 bases, leaving 5 bases of the junction unmatched. CDR1 is MNHEY and CDR2 is SVGAGI in the germline V gene. The CDR3 sequence is CASSTGGIDQPQHF. DNA of the CDR3: TGTGCCAGCAGCACAGGGGGCATTGATCAGCCCCAGCATTTT.

This clone was counted between two and nine times. The chain recombines TRBV29-1 with TRBJ2-5; D is possibly TRBD2 (6 bases). Germline V CDR1 and CDR2: SQVTM, ANQGSEA. Trimming shortened V by 8 bases and J by 5 bases, and 21 bases separated the two germline ends. The CDR3 runs 14 residues. CDR3 sequence (DNA): TGCAGCCTTTCCCCGGAGGGCCTCAGGGAGACCCAGTACTTC. Translated, it gives CSLSPEGLRETQYF.

The chain links TRBV24-1 to TRBJ2-7, with TRBD1 identical over 7 bases. CDR1 KGHDR and CDR2 SFDVKD come from the germline V gene. J lost 0 bases, V lost 9 bases, and 4 bases had no gene match. The CDR3 spans 13 residues. In DNA, the CDR3 is TGTGCCACCGCCCGGGACAGCTCCTACGAGCAGTACTTC. Its translation: CATARDSSYEQYF.

The V and J genes are TRBV30 and TRBJ1-2; D is perhaps TRBD1 (5 bases). Germline CDR1 GTSNPN, CDR2 SVGIG (reference sequence). The CDR3 runs 13 residues. V was trimmed by 2 bases and J by 4 bases, leaving 11 bases between them. Here the CDR3 DNA reads TGTGCCTGGAGTCTGCGGGGGATCTATGGCTACACCTTC. Its protein is CAWSLRGIYGYTF.

The chain is built from TRBV12-3 or TRBV12-4 and TRBJ1-1; D is unresolved. V lost 5 bases and J 11 bases, leaving 15 bases between the germline ends. The CDR3 contains 12 residues. CDR3 in DNA: TGTGCCAGCAGTGAAGATTGGAGCTTGGCTTTCTTT. Translating it yields CASSEDWSLAFF.

The V gene is TRBV28, the J gene TRBJ1-1; perhaps TRBD1 as D (5 bases). The germline V gene encodes CDR1 MDHEN and CDR2 SYDVKM. The CDR3 extends over 14 amino acids. With 6 bases removed from V and 5 bases from J, the gap between germline ends came to 16 bases. The DNA for the CDR3 is TGTGCCAGCAGGCCCACGTGGGGCTGGACTGAAGCTTTCTTT. Its protein is CASRPTWGWTEAFF.

J is TRBJ2-7 and V is TRBV7-2; TRBD1 matches at 7 bases. The germline V gene has CDR1 SGHTA and CDR2 FQGNSA. Trimming removed 5 bases from V and 3 bases from J; junction bases left unmatched: 7. The CDR3 is 14 amino acids. Here the CDR3 DNA reads TGTGCCAGCAGCGTAGGGGGCTTCTTCTACGAGCAGTACTTC. Translation gives CASSVGGFFYEQYF.

The sample holds a few counts of this clone. The identical CDR3 is also encoded by other nucleotide sequences in the sample. The chain is built from TRBV3-1 (or the pseudogene TRBV3-2) and TRBJ2-3; D gene ambiguous. The germline V gene has CDR1 LGHDT and CDR2 YNNKEL (reference sequence). This CDR3 comprises 13 residues. V was cut by 2 bases and J by 4 bases, with 7 bases left in between. The CDR3 spells CASSQRGPDTQYF. CDR3 sequence (DNA): TGTGCCAGCAGCCAAAGAGGCCCAGATACGCAGTATTTT.

The chain employs TRBV28 and TRBJ2-6; D not certain. This CDR3 comprises 15 residues. The ends were cut back, 6 bases at V and 0 bases at J, with 9 bases in the middle. From germline, CDR1 is MDHEN and CDR2 SYDVKM. The CDR3 sequence is CASSPRSSGANVLTF. The CDR3 DNA follows: TGTGCCAGCAGCCCTCGGTCCTCTGGGGCCAACGTCCTGACTTTC.